A selection of T cell receptor beta chains follows, all from one sample in a study of cytomegalovirus exposure and HLA in healthy donors. Clones were sequenced by immunoSEQ multiplex PCR, and TCRdb holds only the in-frame ones, with some missing. The sample yields over 90,000 clones, about 62% seen once. Material for sequencing was PBMCs. The source of these receptors is a human donor in good health. CDR3s include the opening cysteine and the closing phenylalanine or tryptophan. D genes are given only for firm matches. Clone size, where shown, is once, few, many, or a class for clones that have expanded.

V gene	CDR3 length	J gene	D gene	clone size	CDR3 protein
TRBV15	15	TRBJ2-1	TRBD2	once	CATRVAGGSYNEQFF
TRBV7-9	13	TRBJ2-7	TRBD2	.	CASSIGLADEQYF
TRBV19	16	TRBJ2-3	.	few	CASSNLVWVGTDTQYF
TRBV5-4	13	TRBJ2-3	.	once	CASNEPGSDTQYF
TRBV9	16	TRBJ2-4	TRBD2	.	CASSTRLAGDVGIQYF
TRBV18	13	TRBJ2-1	.	.	CASSPSGSAEQFF
TRBV2	11	TRBJ1-4	.	.	CASSDYEKLFF
TRBV7-8	18	TRBJ2-5	TRBD2	.	CASSLGFMRGRGGETQYF
TRBV7-2	13	TRBJ1-2	.	once	CASSSRTVYGYTF
TRBV30	13	TRBJ2-5	.	.	CAWSVRAGETQYF
TRBV30	17	TRBJ2-7	TRBD2	few	CAWSVMNSGRGNYEQYF
TRBV19	12	TRBJ2-7	.	.	CASSSASYEQYF
TRBV13	13	TRBJ1-2	.	few	CASSLSRDYGYTF
TRBV2	14	TRBJ1-1	TRBD1	.	CASSARTGLPEAFF
TRBV4-2	16	TRBJ2-7	TRBD1	.	CASSYDGQGPTYEQYF
TRBV6-1	14	TRBJ2-3	TRBD1	.	CASSGDSLTDTQYF
TRBV7-9	16	TRBJ1-1	.	.	CASSFTTDAWNTEAFF
TRBV2	17	TRBJ2-2	TRBD2	.	CASREGGRAGYTGELFF
TRBV7-8	15	TRBJ2-3	.	.	CASSLGRGGRDTQYF
TRBV7-9	13	TRBJ2-7	TRBD2	.	CASSSGLANEQYF
TRBV28	15	TRBJ1-2	TRBD1	.	CASSLGDRALYGYTF
TRBV5-1	13	TRBJ1-1	.	.	CASSQAPNTEAFF
TRBV7-9	16	TRBJ2-3	.	few	CASSQRGATSADTQYF